These T cell receptor beta chains were read from a single sample in a study of T cell responses to AZD1222 COVID-19 vaccine. The protocol was immunoSEQ multiplex PCR, while the TCRdb copy is restricted to in-frame clones and leaves out a portion. The sample has around 180,000 clones; approximately 94% are singletons. Sequencing used peripheral blood, obtained on day 0 of AZD1222 vaccination. The receptors stem from an adult in good health. Each CDR3 is given with its conserved first and last residue. D genes are given only for firm matches. Expanded clones get a size class; other rows say once, few or many, or leave the size out.

CDR3nt,CDR3aa,j_gene,abundance,v_gene,d_gene
TGTGCCAGCAGCTTGGCGGCAGGGGGTAGTAATTCACCCCTCCACTTT,CASSLAAGGSNSPLHF,TRBJ1-6,-,TRBV5-5,TRBD1
TGTGCCAGCAGTGCTCCCGGGACGGAGAGTACCGGGGAGCTGTTTTTT,CASSAPGTESTGELFF,TRBJ2-2,-,TRBV28,-
TGCAGCGTTGGAGTGTGGGGCGGGCAGACGGAACTGTTTTTT,CSVGVWGGQTELFF,TRBJ1-4,-,TRBV29-1,-
TGTGCCAGCAGCTTAGACGGAGGGTACCAAGAGACCCAGTACTTC,CASSLDGGYQETQYF,TRBJ2-5,-,TRBV5-4,-
TGTGCCAGCAGTTTCCGATGGGACGGATCTGGGGCCAACGTCCTGACTTTC,CASSFRWDGSGANVLTF,TRBJ2-6,-,TRBV27,-
TGTGCCACCAGTCTTGACAGTGGACTCTATGGCTACACCTTC,CATSLDSGLYGYTF,TRBJ1-2,-,TRBV15,-
TGTGCCATAAGGGGTCCAACTAATGAAAAACTGTTTTTT,CAIRGPTNEKLFF,TRBJ1-4,-,TRBV24-1,-
TGTGCCAGCAGCTTTTCCTATAATTCACCCCTCCACTTT,CASSFSYNSPLHF,TRBJ1-6,-,TRBV7-2,-
TGTGCCATCAGTGAGTCTACTTCGGGACTAGCGGGAGGTGGGGCCAACGTCCTGACTTTC,CAISESTSGLAGGGANVLTF,TRBJ2-6,-,TRBV10-3,TRBD2
TGTGCCACCAGCTCAGGGCGAGGACAGGGGCTCAACTATGGCTACACCTTC,CATSSGRGQGLNYGYTF,TRBJ1-2,-,TRBV15,TRBD1
TGTGCCAGCAGTTCCAGATATAGCAATCAGCCCCAGCATTTT,CASSSRYSNQPQHF,TRBJ1-5,-,TRBV27,-
TGCAGCGTCCTCAGGGAGGGCACTGAAGCTTTCTTT,CSVLREGTEAFF,TRBJ1-1,once,TRBV29-1,-
TGTGCCAGCACCTTCGGGACAGACAACACCGGGGAGCTGTTTTTT,CASTFGTDNTGELFF,TRBJ2-2,-,TRBV9,TRBD1
TGTGCCATCACAGGACAGGGGGCATCTGAAAACATTCAGTACTTC,CAITGQGASENIQYF,TRBJ2-4,-,TRBV10-3,TRBD1
TGTGCCAGAAGTTCAGTTAGGTGGACGCTCGGGACTGAAGCTTTCTTT,CARSSVRWTLGTEAFF,TRBJ1-1,once,TRBV7-5,-
TGTGCCTGGAATCAGGGGACAGGTTATGGCTACACCTTC,CAWNQGTGYGYTF,TRBJ1-2,-,TRBV30,TRBD1
TGTGCCAGCAGTCCCGGGACAGGGGGCACTGAAGCTTTCTTT,CASSPGTGGTEAFF,TRBJ1-1,-,TRBV6-4,TRBD1
TGTGCCAGCAGTTTGTCCTACAGGGGAAGTTGGATAAGTTCACCCCTCCACTTT,CASSLSYRGSWISSPLHF,TRBJ1-6,few,TRBV28,TRBD1
TGTGCCAGCAGCTTTGGGGGGGGTGGTAATTCACCCCTCCACTTT,CASSFGGGGNSPLHF,TRBJ1-6,-,TRBV7-8,-
TGTGCCAGCAGTGAACTAGCGGGAGCGTACAATGAGCAGTTCTTC,CASSELAGAYNEQFF,TRBJ2-1,-,TRBV6-1,TRBD2
TGTGCCAGCAGTTTGTTACGGACAGCTATGAACACTGAAGCTTTCTTT,CASSLLRTAMNTEAFF,TRBJ1-1,-,TRBV28,-
TGCGCCAGCAGCTTTAGGACAGGGAACACTGAAGCTTTCTTT,CASSFRTGNTEAFF,TRBJ1-1,-,TRBV5-1,TRBD1
TGTGCCAGTAGTATTGGGGTTCCCCGGGGGACAGATACGCAGTATTTT,CASSIGVPRGTDTQYF,TRBJ2-3,-,TRBV19,-
TGTGCCAGCTCACCGGGACAGGGGATAAAGACCCAGTACTTC,CASSPGQGIKTQYF,TRBJ2-5,-,TRBV18,TRBD1
TGCAGCGTCGCTCCGGGACAGGGAAGCGAGCAGTACTTC,CSVAPGQGSEQYF,TRBJ2-7,-,TRBV29-1,TRBD1
TGTGCCAGCAGCTCCCAGACTGTCTACAATGAGCAGTTCTTC,CASSSQTVYNEQFF,TRBJ2-1,-,TRBV7-8,-
TGTGCCTGGGCGGCCCTGGGGGACAATAGCAATCAGCCCCAGCATTTT,CAWAALGDNSNQPQHF,TRBJ1-5,-,TRBV30,-
TGCAGTGCTAGAACAGGGAACGAGCAGTACTTC,CSARTGNEQYF,TRBJ2-7,-,TRBV20-1,-
TGTGCCAGCAGGGAAGAACTAGCGAACACCGGGGAGCTGTTTTTT,CASREELANTGELFF,TRBJ2-2,few,TRBV2,-
TGCGCCAGCAGCTTGGTACTCTCAGGGAATGGCTACACCTTC,CASSLVLSGNGYTF,TRBJ1-2,-,TRBV5-1,-
TGTGCCAGCAGTCCCTCCGGGACAGCAACGAATGAGCAGTTCTTC,CASSPSGTATNEQFF,TRBJ2-1,-,TRBV27,TRBD1
TGTGCCAGTAGTATAGATTCCCGAAACAGGGGGCCTGAAGCTTTCTTT,CASSIDSRNRGPEAFF,TRBJ1-1,-,TRBV19,TRBD1
TGTGCCAGTAGTTCCGGACCCGACGAGCAGTACTTC,CASSSGPDEQYF,TRBJ2-7,-,TRBV19,-
TGTGCCAGTAGTCTAGACAAGAACACTGAAGCTTTCTTT,CASSLDKNTEAFF,TRBJ1-1,-,TRBV19,-
TGTGCCAGCAGTTCTATGACTAGCGGGAACTACGAGCAGTACTTC,CASSSMTSGNYEQYF,TRBJ2-7,-,TRBV6-5,TRBD2
TGTGCCAGCAGTCTAGACGGACGACTATGGGGCTACACCTTC,CASSLDGRLWGYTF,TRBJ1-2,-,TRBV6-2/TRBV6-3,-
TGTGCCAGCAGTTACAGCAAGGCGTTTACTGAAGCTTTCTTT,CASSYSKAFTEAFF,TRBJ1-1,-,TRBV6-2/TRBV6-3,-
TGCGCCAGCACCAAAGGGCAGGGGGCCGGGGGCAATCAGCCCCAGCATTTT,CASTKGQGAGGNQPQHF,TRBJ1-5,-,TRBV23-1,TRBD1
TGTGCCAGTAGCCGACAGGGGCCAATGAACACTGAAGCTTTCTTT,CASSRQGPMNTEAFF,TRBJ1-1,-,TRBV19,TRBD1
TGTGCCAGCAGCCCTGGGGGGGTAGGAGGCTACACCTTC,CASSPGGVGGYTF,TRBJ1-2,-,TRBV7-3,-
TGTGCCAGCAGGACGACAGGGAATCAGCCCCAGCATTTT,CASRTTGNQPQHF,TRBJ1-5,-,TRBV2,TRBD1
TGTGCCAGCACGGAGGCGCAGGGCCACGGGGAGCTGTTTTTT,CASTEAQGHGELFF,TRBJ2-2,-,TRBV9,-
TGTGCCAGCAGCTTACTAGTCAGGGGGCGAGAGACCCAGTACTTC,CASSLLVRGRETQYF,TRBJ2-5,once,TRBV7-9,TRBD1
TGTGCCAGTTCCCCCGCAGGGGGAACTTACCGGAACACTGAAGCTTTCTTT,CASSPAGGTYRNTEAFF,TRBJ1-1,-,TRBV19,TRBD1
TGTGCCTGGGGTCGCGCAGGGGTGTCACCCCTCCACTTT,CAWGRAGVSPLHF,TRBJ1-6,once,TRBV30,-
TGTGCCAGCAGCTTAACATCAGAGACCCAGTACTTC,CASSLTSETQYF,TRBJ2-5,-,TRBV7-2,-
TGTGCCAGTAGTAGAAGTGGGAGAGGAGAGACCCAGTACTTC,CASSRSGRGETQYF,TRBJ2-5,once,TRBV19,-